A selection of T cell receptor beta chains follows, all from one sample in a study of blood T cell repertoires in COVID-19. Clones were read by immunoSEQ multiplex PCR, and TCRdb kept only the in-frame ones, dropping some. The repertoire holds under 200,000 clones, with approximately 90% as singletons. Sequencing was performed on peripheral blood. All receptors come from an elderly woman in a cohort sampled during active or convalescent COVID-19. The CDR3 runs from the conserved cysteine through the conserved F or W.

TRBV5-1	TRBJ2-2	CASSFGTGEGAGELFF
TRBV18	TRBJ2-7	CASSPPLTGGYEQYF
TRBV5-1	TRBJ2-2	CASSSGQGDTGELFF
TRBV21-1	TRBJ1-5	CASRRASSNQPQHF
TRBV3-1/TRBV3-2	TRBJ2-3	CASSQNGLLAGGHTDTQYF
TRBV5-1	TRBJ2-7	CASSLARSYEQYF
TRBV28	TRBJ1-1	CASETLGGILEAFF
TRBV5-1	TRBJ1-2	CASSPDRDYGYTF
TRBV18	TRBJ2-6	CASSPSSGGSGANVLTF
TRBV28	TRBJ1-1	CASSRRVASNTEAFF
TRBV11-2	TRBJ2-3	CASKGGPSTDTQYF
TRBV2	TRBJ1-5	CASSETEHSNQPQHF